This T cell receptor (beta chain) was captured by sequencing in a study of radiation and T cells in renal cell carcinoma. Profiling relied on immunoSEQ multiplex PCR, and the TCRdb table lists in-frame clones only, not all of them. In the table there are approximately 16,000 clones, 55% to 60% of which are singletons. Germline CDR1 reads MNHEY; CDR2 reads SVGAGI. Trimming removed 5 bases from V and 7 bases from J; junction bases left unmatched: 7. CDR3 length: 14 residues. The treatment was: treatment-naive control, cytoreductive nephrectomy. Here the sequenced sample was tumor tissue, taken from a patient whose treatment was nephrectomy without radiotherapy. J is TRBJ1-1 and V is TRBV6-5, with 10 bases that match TRBD1. The clonotype comes from a man aged 50 or older with renal cell carcinoma. This chain's CDR3 is CASSHQGQGIEAFF. As DNA, the CDR3 is TGTGCCAGCAGTCACCAGGGACAGGGGATTGAAGCTTTCTTT.